The sequence of this T cell receptor (beta chain) was determined in a study of cytomegalovirus exposure and HLA in healthy donors. Trimming cost V 2 bases and J 5 bases, with 15 bases left between them. The germline V gene has CDR1 MNHEY and CDR2 SVGAGI. There are 15 residues in the CDR3. Vbeta (60) and Jbeta (13) primers were used in the PCR. Some clones are missing from TCRdb's copy, which holds only in-frame ones; the method was immunoSEQ multiplex PCR. Seen here are about 190,000 clones, 80% to 85% observed once, and the top ten hold about 1.1%. A remark on this clone: Antigen: not known.

The study, taken as a whole, reports: TCR beta V segments were, for the most part, productive about 87% or about 30% of the time in an earlier analysis.

The sample taken for sequencing was PBMCs. This clonotype was sampled from a middle-aged woman in good health and CMV-seronegative. V is TRBV6-5 and J is TRBJ2-5; tentatively, D is TRBD2 (6 bases). CDR3 amino acids: CASSYPSGGTETQYF. CDR3 DNA: TGTGCCAGCAGTTACCCTTCTGGCGGGACGGAGACCCAGTACTTC.